This T cell receptor beta chain was captured by sequencing in a study of technical replicates of blood from several donors. In germline, CDR1 is SQVTM, CDR2 ANQGSEA. The CDR3 consists of 13 residues. The V gene end was trimmed by 3 bases and the J gene end by 4 bases; junction bases not matched to a gene: 4. A single count supports this clone. This table comes from immunoSEQ multiplex PCR, and its TCRdb copy is limited to in-frame clones, with some not included. The sample includes around 50,000 clones, around nine tenths of them seen just once. Sequencing was done on a sample of PBMCs. This TCR was sampled from a human donor in good health. Some clones in this sample may be carry-over from other donors' samples. The J gene is TRBJ1-2, the V gene TRBV29-1; 8 bases are shared with TRBD1. For the CDR3, the DNA is TGCAGCGTTGATAGCCAGGGGGCCTATGGCTACACCTTC. It specifies CSVDSQGAYGYTF.